These 5 T cell receptor beta chains came from one sample sequenced in a study of T cell responses to AZD1222 COVID-19 vaccine. Assay: immunoSEQ multiplex PCR; the TCRdb copy retains only in-frame clones and omits some. The table shows about 110,000 clones, with approximately 90% occurring only once. Material: peripheral blood, obtained 28 days after the second AZD1222 dose. Every receptor here comes from an adult who received the AZD1222 COVID-19 vaccine.

The V and J genes are TRBV15 and TRBJ1-3; 7 positions agree with TRBD1. Germline CDR1 and CDR2: LNHNV and YYDKDF (reference sequence). This CDR3 spans 13 amino acids. The trim removed 8 bases at V and 2 bases at J, leaving 3 bases unmatched. CDR3 sequence reads: CATGTGAGNTIYF. The CDR3 region has the DNA TGTGCCACCGGTACAGGGGCTGGAAACACCATATATTTT. Full variable domain (missing parts from reference TRBV15 and TRBJ1-3): DAMVIQNPRYQVTQFGKPVTLSCSQTLNHNVMYWYQQKSSQAPKLLFHYYDKDFNNEADTPDNFQSRRPNTSFCFLDIRSPGLGDTAMYLCATGTGAGNTIYFGEGSWLTVV.

The V call is TRBV2, the J call TRBJ2-5, with 9 bases fitting TRBD1. This CDR3 is 15 amino acids long. Germline loops: CDR1 SNHLY, CDR2 FYNNEI. V lost 6 bases to trimming and J lost 5 bases; unmatched junction nucleotides: 10. The chain's CDR3 is CASRDGTGRAETQYF. DNA of the CDR3: TGTGCCAGCAGAGACGGGACAGGGCGAGCGGAGACCCAGTACTTC. The full variable domain, its missing parts supplied by reference TRBV2 and TRBJ2-5, is EPEVTQTPSHQVTQMGQEVILRCVPISNHLYFYWYRQILGQKVEFLVSFYNNEISEKSEIFDDQFSVERPDGSNFTLKIRSTKLEDSAMYFCASRDGTGRAETQYFGPGTRLLVL.

The chain uses TRBV9 and TRBJ2-7, with a weak D call TRBD2 (7 bases). V was shortened by 7 bases and J by 1 base, with 15 bases between the two germline ends. Germline V lookup: CDR1 SGDLS, CDR2 YYNGEE. This CDR3 spans 14 amino acids. The CDR3 DNA reads TGTGCCAGCGGGGAGGGGGATATGTCCTACGAGCAGTACTTC. The encoded protein is CASGEGDMSYEQYF. Looking up the rest from reference TRBV9 and TRBJ2-7 gives the full variable domain: DSGVTQTPKHLITATGQRVTLRCSPRSGDLSVYWYQQSLDQGLQFLIQYYNGEERAKGNILERFSAQQFPDLHSELNLSSLELGDSALYFCASGEGDMSYEQYFGPGTRLTVT.

This clone has just a few counts. The chain couples TRBV2 to TRBJ1-2; a weak D match, TRBD1 (6 bases). V was pared by 5 bases and J by 4 bases, with 11 bases between. The CDR3 totals 13 residues. Germline CDR1 is SNHLY and CDR2 is FYNNEI. CDR3 DNA sequence: TGTGCCAGCAGTACAGGGAGGAGCTATGGCTACACCTTC. Residues: CASSTGRSYGYTF.

The V call is TRBV28, the J call TRBJ1-1, with D possibly TRBD1 on 5 matching bases. V was clipped by 1 base and J by 4 bases, with 10 bases between them. From germline, CDR1 is MDHEN and CDR2 SYDVKM. This CDR3 spans 14 amino acids. The CDR3 region is CASSLFGAGTEAFF. Written as DNA, the CDR3 is TGTGCCAGCAGTTTATTCGGGGCGGGCACTGAAGCTTTCTTT.